The 9 T cell receptor beta chains in this list originate from one sample, sequenced in a study of T cell responses to AZD1222 COVID-19 vaccine. This table comes from immunoSEQ multiplex PCR, and its TCRdb copy is limited to in-frame clones, with some not included. The table records approximately 200,000 clones, approximately 94% of them present only once. The material sequenced was peripheral blood, taken 28 days after the second AZD1222 dose. The receptors stem from an adult who received the AZD1222 COVID-19 vaccine.

The chain recombines TRBV6-5 with TRBJ2-3; 15 nucleotides match TRBD2. CDR1 is MNHEY and CDR2 is SVGAGI in the germline V gene. This CDR3 is 15 amino acids long. J was trimmed by 4 bases and V by 6 bases; bases with no gene match: 2. This chain's CDR3 is CASRGLAGGPDTQYF. The CDR3 DNA is TGTGCCAGCAGGGGACTAGCGGGGGGCCCAGATACGCAGTATTTT.

This chain joins TRBV6-5 and TRBJ1-2; D unclear. Trimming removed 0 bases at V and 2 bases at J, with 7 bases between. Germline CDR1 and CDR2: MNHEY and SVGAGI. This CDR3 contains 14 residues. The CDR3 DNA reads as TGTGCCAGCAGTTACTCTCCCAGCAACTATGGCTACACCTTC. Its translation: CASSYSPSNYGYTF.

J is TRBJ1-2 and V is TRBV19; 7 positions match TRBD1. Germline V CDR1 and CDR2: LNHDA, SQIVND (reference sequence). Trimming cost V 5 bases and J 1 base; bases outside gene matches: 7. The CDR3 runs 15 residues. For the CDR3, the DNA is TGTGCCAGTAGTGTCTCCGGGACAGATAACTATGGCTACACCTTC. It specifies CASSVSGTDNYGYTF.

This chain links TRBV19 with TRBJ1-1; tentatively, D is TRBD1 (6 bases). This CDR3 spans 16 amino acids. Germline-derived CDR1 and CDR2 are LNHDA and SQIVND (reference sequence). V was cut by 3 bases and J by 0 bases, with 14 bases left in between. CDR3 sequence: CASSIRPGVMNTEAFF. Written as DNA, the CDR3 is TGTGCCAGTAGTATTCGGCCAGGGGTAATGAACACTGAAGCTTTCTTT.

V and J are TRBV4-1 and TRBJ2-3; 8 bases fit TRBD2. Per germline, CDR1 MGHRA and CDR2 YSYEKL. The CDR3 runs 19 residues. With 0 bases clipped from V and 0 bases from J, the junction kept 11 bases outside the gene matches. Here the CDR3 reads CASSQDRSGGPLSTDTQYF. CDR3 nucleotides: TGCGCCAGCAGCCAAGATCGGTCGGGGGGGCCCCTAAGCACAGATACGCAGTATTTT.

The chain uses TRBV14 and TRBJ2-1; D not resolved. V shed 0 bases and J shed 7 bases, with 10 bases lying between them. The CDR3 covers 14 residues. Germline V lookup: CDR1 SGHDN, CDR2 FVKESK. The CDR3 coding sequence is TGTGCCAGCAGCCAAGAACTTTGGGGTAATGAGCAGTTCTTC. It codes for CASSQELWGNEQFF.

The CDR3, as DNA: TGTGCCAGTAGTATCAGGTGGGGTCAGCCCCAGCATTTT. Translation gives CASSIRWGQPQHF. The chain has TRBV19 and TRBJ1-5; D is unresolved. CDR1 is LNHDA, CDR2 SQIVND, per germline (reference sequence). The ends were cut back, 3 bases at V and 6 bases at J, with 9 bases in the middle. The CDR3 runs to 13 residues.

V and J are TRBV28 and TRBJ2-3; 10 bases map to TRBD2. J was trimmed by 0 bases and V by 3 bases; bases with no gene match: 9. This CDR3 comprises 18 residues. Germline assignment: CDR1 MDHEN and CDR2 SYDVKM. CDR3 in amino acids: CASSFSSGGTVSTDTQYF. CDR3 DNA sequence: TGTGCCAGCAGTTTCTCTAGCGGGGGCACCGTTAGCACAGATACGCAGTATTTT.

The chain employs TRBV5-4 and TRBJ2-3, with 10 bases matching TRBD1. V trimming: 5 bases; J trimming: 2 bases; junction bases outside the gene matches: 2. Germline-derived CDR1 and CDR2 are SGHNT and YYREEE (reference sequence). CDR3 size: 14 residues. The CDR3 sequence: CASRGQGITDTQYF. In nucleotides, the CDR3 is TGTGCCAGCAGGGGACAGGGGATCACAGATACGCAGTATTTT.